Listed below are T cell receptor beta chains from one sample, sequenced in a study of CD8+ T cells in alopecia areata. TCRdb's copy holds only in-frame clones and misses some; the assay was immunoSEQ multiplex PCR. The sample comprises 250,000 to 300,000 clones, about three fifths of which are singletons, and approximately 1.7% rests with the top ten. This specimen was CD4+ T cells sorted from blood, taken at week 24, from a patient treated with tofacitinib. Every receptor here comes from a human donor with alopecia areata. Both conserved end residues are part of each CDR3. Each record gives: D gene, J gene, V gene, clone size, CDR3 DNA, CDR3 protein. A D gene is named only where the DNA matches it firmly. Size tells how often a clone was seen (once, few, many) or the class of an expanded clone, and some rows leave it out.

>.|TRBJ1-4|TRBV25-1|.
TGTGCCAGCAGTGCCCCGGGACAAGTCCTCGAAAAACTGTTTTTT
CASSAPGQVLEKLFF
>TRBD1|TRBJ1-2|TRBV6-5|.
TGTGCCAGCAGTCGTCCGGGACAGGGGACCTATGGCTACACCTTC
CASSRPGQGTYGYTF
>.|TRBJ2-7|TRBV7-9|few
TGTGCCAGCAGCGGGGGGTCTCGGGAGCAGTACTTC
CASSGGSREQYF
>.|TRBJ2-3|TRBV7-2|few
TGTGCCAGCAGCTTTTCAAGAACGGTCGCAGATACGCAGTATTTT
CASSFSRTVADTQYF
>.|TRBJ1-1|TRBV30|.
TGTGCCTGGAGTACTAAGGGACGGATGAACACTGAAGCTTTCTTT
CAWSTKGRMNTEAFF
>.|TRBJ2-7|TRBV5-1|.
TGCGCCAGCAGCTTATGGGACGGGGCCTACGAGCAGTACTTC
CASSLWDGAYEQYF
>.|TRBJ1-1|TRBV25-1|.
TGTGCCAGCAGCCCCGCCTACTCGGAAGCTTTCTTT
CASSPAYSEAFF
>TRBD1|TRBJ1-1|TRBV5-1|.
TGCGCCAGCAGCTCACAGGGGAGTGGCACTGAAGCTTTCTTT
CASSSQGSGTEAFF
>.|TRBJ2-7|TRBV5-1|.
TGCGCCAGCAGACCCCCTTATAGACAGGCGGGCGAGCAGTACTTC
CASRPPYRQAGEQYF
>TRBD2|TRBJ2-1|TRBV5-1|.
TGCGCCAGCAGCTTGGCCGGCGGGGGAGCCAATGAGCAGTTCTTC
CASSLAGGGANEQFF
>.|TRBJ2-3|TRBV25-1|.
TGTGCCAGCAGTGAGAGGGTGGGGGGCAGCACAGATACGCAGTATTTT
CASSERVGGSTDTQYF
>.|TRBJ2-5|TRBV7-8|few
TGTGCCAGCAGCTTAGGGCGGACCTACCAAGAGACCCAGTACTTC
CASSLGRTYQETQYF